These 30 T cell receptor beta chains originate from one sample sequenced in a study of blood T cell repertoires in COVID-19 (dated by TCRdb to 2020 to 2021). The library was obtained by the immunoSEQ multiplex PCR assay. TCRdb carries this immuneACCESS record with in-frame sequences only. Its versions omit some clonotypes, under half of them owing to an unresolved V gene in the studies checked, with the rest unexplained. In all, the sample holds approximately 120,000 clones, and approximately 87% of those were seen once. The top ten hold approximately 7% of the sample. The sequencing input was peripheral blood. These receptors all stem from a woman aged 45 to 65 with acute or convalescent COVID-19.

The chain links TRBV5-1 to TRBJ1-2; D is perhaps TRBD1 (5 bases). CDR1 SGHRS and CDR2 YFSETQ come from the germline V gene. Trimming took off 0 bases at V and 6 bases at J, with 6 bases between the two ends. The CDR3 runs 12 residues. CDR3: CASSLEQDGYTF. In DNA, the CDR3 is TGCGCCAGCAGCTTGGAACAGGATGGCTACACCTTC.

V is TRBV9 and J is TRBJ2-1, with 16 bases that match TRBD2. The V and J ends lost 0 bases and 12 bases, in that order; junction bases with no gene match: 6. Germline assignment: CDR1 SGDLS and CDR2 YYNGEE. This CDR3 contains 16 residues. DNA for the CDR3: TGTGCCAGCAGCGTAGCTAGGGGACTAGCGGGGGGGGCGCAGTTCTTC. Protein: CASSVARGLAGGAQFF.

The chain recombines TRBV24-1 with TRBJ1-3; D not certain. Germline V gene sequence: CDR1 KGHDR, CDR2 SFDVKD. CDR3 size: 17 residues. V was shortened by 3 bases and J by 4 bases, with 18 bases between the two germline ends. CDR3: CATSDPINRDPGNTIYF. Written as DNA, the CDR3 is TGTGCCACCAGTGATCCAATCAACAGAGACCCCGGAAACACCATATATTTT.

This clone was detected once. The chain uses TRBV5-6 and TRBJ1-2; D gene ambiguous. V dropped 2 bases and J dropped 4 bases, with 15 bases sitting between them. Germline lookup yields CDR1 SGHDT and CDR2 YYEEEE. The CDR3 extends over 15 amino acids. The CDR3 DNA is TGTGCCAGCAGCTTCGGTCCCAAAACTCCCTATGGCTACACCTTC. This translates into CASSFGPKTPYGYTF. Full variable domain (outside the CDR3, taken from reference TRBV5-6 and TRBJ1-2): DAGVTQSPTHLIKTRGQQVTLRCSPKSGHDTVSWYQQALGQGPQFIFQYYEEEERQRGNFPDRFSGHQFPNYSSELNVNALLLGDSALYLCASSFGPKTPYGYTFGSGTRLTVV.

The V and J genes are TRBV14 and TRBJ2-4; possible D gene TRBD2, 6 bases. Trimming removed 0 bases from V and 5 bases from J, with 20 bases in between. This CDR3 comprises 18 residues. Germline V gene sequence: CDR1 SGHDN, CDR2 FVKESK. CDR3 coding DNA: TGTGCCAGCAGCCAAGATGGTAGTAGTGCGGGATACCAAAACATTCAGTACTTC. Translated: CASSQDGSSAGYQNIQYF.

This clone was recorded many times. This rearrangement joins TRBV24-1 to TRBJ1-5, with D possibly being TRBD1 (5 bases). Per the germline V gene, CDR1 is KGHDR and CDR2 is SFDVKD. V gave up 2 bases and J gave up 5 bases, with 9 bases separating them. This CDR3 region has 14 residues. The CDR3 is CATSDSWTHQPQHF. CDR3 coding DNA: TGTGCCACCAGTGATTCCTGGACACATCAGCCCCAGCATTTT.

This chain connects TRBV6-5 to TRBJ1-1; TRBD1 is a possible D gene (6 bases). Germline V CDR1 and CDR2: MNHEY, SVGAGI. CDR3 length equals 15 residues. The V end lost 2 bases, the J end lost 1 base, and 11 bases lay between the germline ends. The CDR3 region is CASSYKGHSNTEAFF. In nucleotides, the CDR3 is TGTGCCAGCAGTTACAAGGGACATTCGAACACTGAAGCTTTCTTT.

DNA of the CDR3: TGTGCCAGCGGAGTGGGGGCGTACTTGAACTACGAGCAGTACTTC. It is translated as CASGVGAYLNYEQYF. The chain links TRBV5-5 to TRBJ2-7, with D perhaps TRBD1 (6 bases). Per the germline V gene, CDR1 is SGHKS and CDR2 is YYEKEE (reference sequence). The CDR3 extends over 15 amino acids. V was shortened by 7 bases and J by 3 bases, with 20 bases between the two germline ends. Full variable domain (missing parts from reference TRBV5-5 and TRBJ2-7): DAGVTQSPTHLIKTRGQQVTLRCSPISGHKSVSWYQQVLGQGPQFIFQYYEKEERGRGNFPDRFSARQFPNYSSELNVNALLLGDSALYLCASGVGAYLNYEQYFGPGTRLTVT.

The CDR3 loop is CASSLMPLGQGADYGYTF. The CDR3 coding sequence is TGCGCCAGCAGCTTGATGCCGCTAGGACAGGGGGCCGACTATGGCTACACCTTC. The chain uses TRBV5-1 and TRBJ1-2; 11 nucleotides line up with TRBD1. The CDR3 runs 18 residues. CDR1 and CDR2 (germline): SGHRS, YFSETQ. V shed 1 base, J shed 3 bases, and the junction held 11 bases outside the gene matches.

CDR3 in amino acids: CASSLGVTNYGYTF. DNA for the CDR3: TGTGCCAGCAGCTTGGGAGTTACTAACTATGGCTACACCTTC. This sequence joins TRBV5-6 and TRBJ1-2; unclear D gene. Germline V gene data show CDR1 as SGHDT and CDR2 as YYEEEE. Trimming pared 0 bases from V and 0 bases from J, leaving 6 bases between. The CDR3 is made up of 14 amino acids.

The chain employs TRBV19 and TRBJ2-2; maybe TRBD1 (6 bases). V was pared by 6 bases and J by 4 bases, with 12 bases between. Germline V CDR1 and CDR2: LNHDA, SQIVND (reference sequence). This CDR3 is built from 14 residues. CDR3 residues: CASRGQWGTGELFF. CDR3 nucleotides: TGTGCCAGTAGAGGACAGTGGGGCACCGGGGAGCTGTTTTTT.

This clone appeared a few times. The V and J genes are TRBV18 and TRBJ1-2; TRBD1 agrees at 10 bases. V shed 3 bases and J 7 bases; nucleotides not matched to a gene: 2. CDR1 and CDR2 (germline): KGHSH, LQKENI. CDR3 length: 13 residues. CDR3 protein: CASSPGQGGGYTF. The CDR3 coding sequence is TGTGCCAGCTCACCCGGACAGGGGGGTGGCTACACCTTC.

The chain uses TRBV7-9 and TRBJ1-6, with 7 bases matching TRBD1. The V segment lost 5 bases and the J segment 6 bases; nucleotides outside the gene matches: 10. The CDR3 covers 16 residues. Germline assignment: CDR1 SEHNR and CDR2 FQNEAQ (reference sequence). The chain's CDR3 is CASSPLTGSLNSPLHF. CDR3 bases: TGTGCCAGCAGCCCCTTGACAGGGAGCCTTAATTCACCCCTCCACTTT. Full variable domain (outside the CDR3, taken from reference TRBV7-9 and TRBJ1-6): DTGVSQNPRHKITKRGQNVTFRCDPISEHNRLYWYRQTLGQGPEFLTYFQNEAQLEKSRLLSDRFSAERPKGSFSTLEIQRTEQGDSAMYLCASSPLTGSLNSPLHFGNGTRLTVT.

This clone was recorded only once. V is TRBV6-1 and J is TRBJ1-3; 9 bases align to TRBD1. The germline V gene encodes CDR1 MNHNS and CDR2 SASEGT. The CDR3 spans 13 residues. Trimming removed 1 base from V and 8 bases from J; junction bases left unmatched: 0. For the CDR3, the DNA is TGTGCCAGCAGTGAAGGACAGGGGGACACCATATATTTT. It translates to CASSEGQGDTIYF.

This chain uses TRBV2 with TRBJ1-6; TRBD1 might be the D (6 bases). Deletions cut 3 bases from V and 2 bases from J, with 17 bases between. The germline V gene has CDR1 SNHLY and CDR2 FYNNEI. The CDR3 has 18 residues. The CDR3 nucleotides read TGTGCCAGCAGTGATGGGTCCGAGGGGGTCACCTATAATTCACCCCTCCACTTT. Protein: CASSDGSEGVTYNSPLHF.

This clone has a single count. In DNA form, the CDR3 reads TGTGCCAGCAGCCAAGGGACAGATTCACCCCTCCACTTT. This sequence encodes CASSQGTDSPLHF. This chain connects TRBV4-2 to TRBJ1-6; D is possibly TRBD1 (6 bases). The V end lost 1 base, the J end lost 8 bases, and 6 bases lay between the germline ends. CDR1 LGHNA and CDR2 YNFKEQ come from the germline V gene. The CDR3 totals 13 residues.

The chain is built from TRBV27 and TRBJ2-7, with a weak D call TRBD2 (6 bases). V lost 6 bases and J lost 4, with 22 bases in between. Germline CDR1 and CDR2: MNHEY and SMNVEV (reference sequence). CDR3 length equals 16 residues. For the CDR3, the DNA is TGTGCCAGCAGCCTCAAAGGCTCCGGAGGGGATTACGAGCAGTACTTC. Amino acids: CASSLKGSGGDYEQYF.

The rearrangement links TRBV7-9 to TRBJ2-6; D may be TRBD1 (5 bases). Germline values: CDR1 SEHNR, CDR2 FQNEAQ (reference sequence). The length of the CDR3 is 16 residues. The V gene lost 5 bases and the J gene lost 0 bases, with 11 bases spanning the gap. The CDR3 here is CASSGQGPSGANVLTF. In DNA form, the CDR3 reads TGTGCCAGCAGCGGCCAGGGTCCCTCTGGGGCCAACGTCCTGACTTTC.

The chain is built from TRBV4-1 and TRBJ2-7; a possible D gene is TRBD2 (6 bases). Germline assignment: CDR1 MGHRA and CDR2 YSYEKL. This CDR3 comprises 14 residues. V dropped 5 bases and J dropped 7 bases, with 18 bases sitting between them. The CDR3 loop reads CASSWDSSLREQYF. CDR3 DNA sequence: TGCGCCAGCAGCTGGGACTCTAGCTTACGGGAGCAGTACTTC.

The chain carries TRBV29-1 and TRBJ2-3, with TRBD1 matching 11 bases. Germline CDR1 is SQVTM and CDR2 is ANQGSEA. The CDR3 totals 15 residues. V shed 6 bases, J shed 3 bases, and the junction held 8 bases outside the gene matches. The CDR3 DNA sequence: TGCAGCGTCTGGGACCGGGACAGGGGGACAGATACGCAGTATTTT. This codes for CSVWDRDRGTDTQYF.

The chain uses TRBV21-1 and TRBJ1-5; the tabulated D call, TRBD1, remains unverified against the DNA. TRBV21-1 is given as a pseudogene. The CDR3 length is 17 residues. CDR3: CASSKAGGTGGNQPQHF. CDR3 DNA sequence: TGTGCCAGCAGCAAAGCGGGGGGGACAGGGGGCAATCAGCCCCAGCATTTT.

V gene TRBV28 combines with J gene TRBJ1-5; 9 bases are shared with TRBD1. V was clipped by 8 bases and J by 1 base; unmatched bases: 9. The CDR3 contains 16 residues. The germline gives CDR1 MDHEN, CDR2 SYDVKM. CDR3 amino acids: CASAITGTGSNQPQHF. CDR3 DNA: TGTGCCAGCGCGATTACCGGGACAGGGAGCAATCAGCCCCAGCATTTT.

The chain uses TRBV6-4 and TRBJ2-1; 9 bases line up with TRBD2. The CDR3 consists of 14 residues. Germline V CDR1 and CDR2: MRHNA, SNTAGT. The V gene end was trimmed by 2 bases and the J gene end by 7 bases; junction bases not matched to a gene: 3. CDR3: CASSDGGGANEQFF. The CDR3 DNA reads TGTGCCAGCAGTGACGGCGGGGGGGCTAATGAGCAGTTCTTC.

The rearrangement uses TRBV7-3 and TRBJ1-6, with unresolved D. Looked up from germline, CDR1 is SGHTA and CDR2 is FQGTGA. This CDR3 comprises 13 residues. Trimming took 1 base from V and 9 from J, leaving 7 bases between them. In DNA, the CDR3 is TGTGCCAGCAGCTTAAATACGGGTTCACCCCTCCACTTT. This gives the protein CASSLNTGSPLHF. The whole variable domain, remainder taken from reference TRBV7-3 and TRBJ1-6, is GAGVSQTPSNKVTEKGKYVELRCDPISGHTALYWYRQSLGQGPEFLIYFQGTGAADDSGLPNDRFFAVRPEGSVSTLKIQRTERGDSAVYLCASSLNTGSPLHFGNGTRLTVT.

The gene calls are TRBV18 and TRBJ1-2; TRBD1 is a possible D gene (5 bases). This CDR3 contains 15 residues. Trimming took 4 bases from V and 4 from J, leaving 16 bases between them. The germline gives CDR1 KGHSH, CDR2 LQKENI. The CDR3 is CASSRDSPYGYGYTF. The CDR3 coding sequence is TGTGCCAGCTCACGAGACAGTCCTTACGGCTATGGCTACACCTTC.

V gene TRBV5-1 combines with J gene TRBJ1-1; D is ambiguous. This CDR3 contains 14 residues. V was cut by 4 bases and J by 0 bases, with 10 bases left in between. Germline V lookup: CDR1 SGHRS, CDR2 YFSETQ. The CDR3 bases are TGCGCCAGCAGCCAAGATCTACTGAACACTGAAGCTTTCTTT. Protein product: CASSQDLLNTEAFF.

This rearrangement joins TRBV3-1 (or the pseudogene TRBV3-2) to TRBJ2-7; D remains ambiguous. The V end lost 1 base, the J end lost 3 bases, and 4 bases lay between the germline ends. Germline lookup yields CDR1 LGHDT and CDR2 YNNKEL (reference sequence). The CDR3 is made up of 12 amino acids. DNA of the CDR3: TGTGCCAGCAGCCAAGGGCTCTACGAGCAGTACTTC. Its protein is CASSQGLYEQYF.

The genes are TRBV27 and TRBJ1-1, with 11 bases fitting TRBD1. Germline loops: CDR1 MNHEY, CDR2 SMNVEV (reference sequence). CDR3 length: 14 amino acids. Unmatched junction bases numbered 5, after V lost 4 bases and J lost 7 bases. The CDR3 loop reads CASSSWTGGVEAFF. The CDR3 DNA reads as TGTGCCAGCAGTTCCTGGACAGGGGGCGTTGAAGCTTTCTTT.

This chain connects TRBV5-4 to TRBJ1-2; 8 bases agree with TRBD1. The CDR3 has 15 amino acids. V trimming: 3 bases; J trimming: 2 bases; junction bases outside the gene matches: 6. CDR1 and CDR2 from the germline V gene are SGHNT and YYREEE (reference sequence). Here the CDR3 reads CASSSSGGLNYGYTF. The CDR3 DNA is TGTGCCAGCAGCTCCTCAGGGGGCCTCAACTATGGCTACACCTTC.

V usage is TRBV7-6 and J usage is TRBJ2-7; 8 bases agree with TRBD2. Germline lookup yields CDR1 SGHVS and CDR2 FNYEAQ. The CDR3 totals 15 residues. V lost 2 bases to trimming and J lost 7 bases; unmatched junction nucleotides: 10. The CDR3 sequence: CASSLSVAGQVEQYF. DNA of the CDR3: TGTGCCAGCAGCTTATCGGTAGCGGGACAAGTGGAGCAGTACTTC.